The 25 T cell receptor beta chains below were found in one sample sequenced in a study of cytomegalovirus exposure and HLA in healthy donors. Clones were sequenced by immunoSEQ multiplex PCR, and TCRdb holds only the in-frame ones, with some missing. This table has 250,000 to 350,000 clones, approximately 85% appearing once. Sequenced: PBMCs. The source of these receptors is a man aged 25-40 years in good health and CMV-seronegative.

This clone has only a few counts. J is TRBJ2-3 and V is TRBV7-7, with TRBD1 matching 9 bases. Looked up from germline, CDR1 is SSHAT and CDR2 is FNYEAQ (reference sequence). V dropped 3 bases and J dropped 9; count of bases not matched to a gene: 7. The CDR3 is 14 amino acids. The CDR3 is CASSLDRGRGTQYF. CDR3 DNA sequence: TGTGCCAGCAGCTTGGACAGGGGAAGGGGAACGCAGTATTTT. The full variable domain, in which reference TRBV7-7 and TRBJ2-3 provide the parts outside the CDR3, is GAGVSQSPRYKVTKRGQDVTLRCDPISSHATLYWYQQALGQGPEFLTYFNYEAQPDKSGLPSDRFSAERPEGSISTLTIQRTEQRDSAMYRCASSLDRGRGTQYFGPGTRLTVL.

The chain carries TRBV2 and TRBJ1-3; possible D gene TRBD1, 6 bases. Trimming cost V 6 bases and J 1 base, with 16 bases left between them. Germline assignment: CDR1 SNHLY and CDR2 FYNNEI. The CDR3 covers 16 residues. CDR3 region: CASRRGSGASGNTIYF. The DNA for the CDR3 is TGTGCCAGCAGGAGGGGGTCTGGGGCATCTGGAAACACCATATATTTT.

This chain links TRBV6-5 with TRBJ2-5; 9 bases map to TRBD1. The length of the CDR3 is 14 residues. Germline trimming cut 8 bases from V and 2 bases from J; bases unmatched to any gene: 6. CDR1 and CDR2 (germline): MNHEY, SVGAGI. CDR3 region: CASGGTGFQETQYF. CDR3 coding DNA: TGTGCCAGCGGGGGGACAGGGTTTCAAGAGACCCAGTACTTC.

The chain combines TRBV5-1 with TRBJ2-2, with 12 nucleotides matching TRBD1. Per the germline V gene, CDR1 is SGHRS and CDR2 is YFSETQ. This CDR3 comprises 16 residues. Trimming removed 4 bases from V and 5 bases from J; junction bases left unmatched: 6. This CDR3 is CASSIGTGGVTGELFF. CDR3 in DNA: TGCGCCAGCAGCATCGGGACAGGGGGCGTGACCGGGGAGCTGTTTTTT.

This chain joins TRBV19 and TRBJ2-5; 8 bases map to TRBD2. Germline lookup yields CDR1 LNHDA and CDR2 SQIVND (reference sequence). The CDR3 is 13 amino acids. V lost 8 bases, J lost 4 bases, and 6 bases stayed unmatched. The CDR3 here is CASRAREGETQYF. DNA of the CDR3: TGTGCCAGTCGAGCCCGGGAGGGAGAGACCCAGTACTTC.

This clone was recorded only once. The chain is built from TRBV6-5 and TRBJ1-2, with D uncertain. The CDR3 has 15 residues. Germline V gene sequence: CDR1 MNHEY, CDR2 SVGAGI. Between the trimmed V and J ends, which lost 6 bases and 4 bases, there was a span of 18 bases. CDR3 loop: CASSPHGELGYGYTF. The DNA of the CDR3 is TGTGCCAGCAGCCCTCACGGGGAATTAGGCTATGGCTACACCTTC.

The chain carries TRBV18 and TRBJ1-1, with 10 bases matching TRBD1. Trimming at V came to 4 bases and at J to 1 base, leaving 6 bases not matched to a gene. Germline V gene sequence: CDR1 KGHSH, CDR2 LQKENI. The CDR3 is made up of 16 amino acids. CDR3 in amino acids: CASSHRQGARNTEAFF. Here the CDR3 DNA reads TGTGCCAGCTCACATCGACAGGGGGCGAGGAACACTGAAGCTTTCTTT.

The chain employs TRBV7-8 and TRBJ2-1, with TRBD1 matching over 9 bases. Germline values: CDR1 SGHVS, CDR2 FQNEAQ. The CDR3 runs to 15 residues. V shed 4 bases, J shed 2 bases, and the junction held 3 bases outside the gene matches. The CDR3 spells CASSSTGGPYNEQFF. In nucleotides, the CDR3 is TGTGCCAGCAGCTCAACAGGGGGCCCCTACAATGAGCAGTTCTTC.

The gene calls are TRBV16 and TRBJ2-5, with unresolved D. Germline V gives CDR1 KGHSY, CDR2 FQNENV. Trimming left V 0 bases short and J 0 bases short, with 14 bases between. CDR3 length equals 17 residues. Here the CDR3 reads CASSQSSVTPYQETQYF. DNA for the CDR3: TGTGCCAGCAGCCAATCTTCTGTGACACCTTACCAAGAGACCCAGTACTTC.

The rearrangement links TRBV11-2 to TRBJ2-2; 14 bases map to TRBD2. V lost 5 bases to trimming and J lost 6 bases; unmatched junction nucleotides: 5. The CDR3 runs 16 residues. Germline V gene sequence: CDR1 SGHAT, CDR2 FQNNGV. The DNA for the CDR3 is TGTGCCAGCAGCCCTGGACTAGCGGGGGGATCCGGGGAGCTGTTTTTT. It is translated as CASSPGLAGGSGELFF.

CDR3 protein: CASSVASGGFNEQFF. In nucleotides, the CDR3 is TGTGCCAGCAGCGTAGCTAGCGGGGGGTTCAATGAGCAGTTCTTC. The chain uses TRBV9 and TRBJ2-1, with 11 positions matching TRBD2. This CDR3 comprises 15 residues. V trimming: 0 bases; J trimming: 6 bases; junction bases outside the gene matches: 2. Germline V gene data show CDR1 as SGDLS and CDR2 as YYNGEE.

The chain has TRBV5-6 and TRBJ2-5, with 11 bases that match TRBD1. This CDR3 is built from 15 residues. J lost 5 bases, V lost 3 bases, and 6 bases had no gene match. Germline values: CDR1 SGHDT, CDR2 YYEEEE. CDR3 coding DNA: TGTGCCAGCAGCTGGGGGACAGGGGGGTTGGAGACCCAGTACTTC. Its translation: CASSWGTGGLETQYF.

The CDR3: CASSLVSPGRNTEAFF. CDR3 DNA sequence: TGTGCCAGCAGCTTGGTGTCTCCCGGGAGGAACACTGAAGCTTTCTTT. The chain combines TRBV11-1 with TRBJ1-1; no firm D call. This CDR3 spans 16 amino acids. Germline values: CDR1 SGHAT, CDR2 FQDESV (reference sequence). With 3 bases removed from V and 1 base from J, the gap between germline ends came to 15 bases.

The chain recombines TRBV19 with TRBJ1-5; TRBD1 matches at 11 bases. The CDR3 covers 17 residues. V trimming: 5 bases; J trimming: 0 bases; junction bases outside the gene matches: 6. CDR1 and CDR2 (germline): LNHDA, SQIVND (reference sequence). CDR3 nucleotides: TGTGCCAGTAGTCCCTCGGACAGGGGGCCTAGCAATCAGCCCCAGCATTTT. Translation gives CASSPSDRGPSNQPQHF.

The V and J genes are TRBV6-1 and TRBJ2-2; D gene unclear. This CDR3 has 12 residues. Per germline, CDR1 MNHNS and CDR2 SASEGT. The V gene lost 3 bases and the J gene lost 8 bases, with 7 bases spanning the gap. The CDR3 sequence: CASSEAWGELFF. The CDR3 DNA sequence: TGTGCCAGCAGTGAGGCCTGGGGGGAGCTGTTTTTT.

The CDR3 region has the DNA TGTGCCAGCAGCTTGATTAGTCGGGGTGGCTCGGGCTACACCTTC. This codes for CASSLISRGGSGYTF. V is TRBV5-5 and J is TRBJ1-2; D gene uncertain. The CDR3 extends over 15 amino acids. Germline V gene sequence: CDR1 SGHKS, CDR2 YYEKEE (reference sequence). V lost 1 base to trimming and J lost 8 bases, with 18 bases between them.

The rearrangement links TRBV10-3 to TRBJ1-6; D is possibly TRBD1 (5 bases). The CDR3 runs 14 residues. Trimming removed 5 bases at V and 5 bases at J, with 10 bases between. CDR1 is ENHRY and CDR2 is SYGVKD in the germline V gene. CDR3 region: CAISSGQNNSPLHF. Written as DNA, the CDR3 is TGTGCCATCAGTAGTGGACAAAATAATTCACCCCTCCACTTT.

The CDR3 region is CASRISGGRGYGYTF. In nucleotides, the CDR3 is TGTGCCAGCCGAATTTCAGGGGGCCGAGGCTATGGCTACACCTTC. This chain joins TRBV6-6 and TRBJ1-2, with TRBD1 identical over 8 bases. Trimming took 8 bases from V and 4 from J; bases not matched to a gene: 12. CDR3 length equals 15 residues. Germline V gives CDR1 MNHNY, CDR2 SVGAGI (reference sequence).

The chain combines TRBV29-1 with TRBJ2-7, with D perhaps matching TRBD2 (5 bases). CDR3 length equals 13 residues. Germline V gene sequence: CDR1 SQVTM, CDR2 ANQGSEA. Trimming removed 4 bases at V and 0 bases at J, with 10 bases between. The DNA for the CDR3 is TGCAGCGTTGTGAGTGCGGGCTCCTACGAGCAGTACTTC. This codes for CSVVSAGSYEQYF.

As DNA, the CDR3 is TGCGCCAGCAGCCAAGAGACGTCCAGGGGCGGAGAGACCCAGTACTTC. This codes for CASSQETSRGGETQYF. The chain joins TRBV4-3 to TRBJ2-5, with a tentative D call TRBD1 (6 bases). This CDR3 is built from 16 residues. V gave up 0 bases and J gave up 4 bases, with 15 bases separating them. Germline CDR1 reads LGHNA; CDR2 reads YSLEER.

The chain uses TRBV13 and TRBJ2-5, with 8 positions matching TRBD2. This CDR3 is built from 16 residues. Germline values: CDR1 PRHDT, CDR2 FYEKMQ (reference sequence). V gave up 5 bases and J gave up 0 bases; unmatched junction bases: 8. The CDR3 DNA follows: TGTGCCAGCAGCCAACTAGCGGACGAGTACCAAGAGACCCAGTACTTC. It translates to CASSQLADEYQETQYF.

The CDR3 loop is CASSTGPNTGELFF. DNA for the CDR3: TGTGCCAGTAGTACAGGGCCGAACACCGGGGAGCTGTTTTTT. This chain uses TRBV19 with TRBJ2-2; D might be TRBD1 (5 bases). In germline, CDR1 is LNHDA, CDR2 SQIVND (reference sequence). This CDR3 is built from 14 residues. V was shortened by 4 bases and J by 0 bases, with 6 bases between the two germline ends.

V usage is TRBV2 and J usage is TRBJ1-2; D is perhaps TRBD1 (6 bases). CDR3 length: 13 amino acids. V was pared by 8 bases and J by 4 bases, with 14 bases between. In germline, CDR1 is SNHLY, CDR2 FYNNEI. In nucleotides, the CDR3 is TGTGCCAGCCTAGCAGGGGCCCTCTATGGCTACACCTTC. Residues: CASLAGALYGYTF.

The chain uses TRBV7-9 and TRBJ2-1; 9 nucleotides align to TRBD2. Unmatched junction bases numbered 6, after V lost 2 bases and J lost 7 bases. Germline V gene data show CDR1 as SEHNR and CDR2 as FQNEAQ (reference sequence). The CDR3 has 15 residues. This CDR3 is CASSLMVAGGNEQFF. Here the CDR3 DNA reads TGTGCCAGCAGCTTAATGGTGGCGGGGGGGAATGAGCAGTTCTTC.

CDR3 protein: CASSIAGGGAQPQHF. Here the CDR3 DNA reads TGTGCCAGTAGTATAGCTGGTGGGGGGGCTCAGCCCCAGCATTTT. The V gene is TRBV19, the J gene TRBJ1-5; tentative D call: TRBD1 (6 bases). V was cut by 1 base and J by 6 bases, with 13 bases left in between. This CDR3 spans 15 amino acids. Germline V gives CDR1 LNHDA, CDR2 SQIVND (reference sequence).